One sample yielded the 25 T cell receptor beta chains listed below, sequenced in a study of radiotherapy plus CTLA-4 blockade in lung cancer. Clones were sequenced by immunoSEQ multiplex PCR, and TCRdb holds only the in-frame ones, with some missing. This table holds approximately 67,000 clones, roughly four fifths found once. The specimen comprised peripheral blood, sampled from a patient treated with radiotherapy plus ipilimumab. The receptors were gathered from a human donor with non-small cell lung cancer who had a partial response to radiotherapy plus ipilimumab.

The rearrangement links TRBV10-3 to TRBJ1-2; D uncertain. Between the trimmed V and J ends, which lost 0 bases and 5 bases, there was a span of 7 bases. In germline, CDR1 is ENHRY, CDR2 SYGVKD. The CDR3 sequence is 13 residues long. CDR3 sequence (DNA): TGTGCCATCAGTGAGTCCGACGGGTATGGCTACACCTTC. Protein: CAISESDGYGYTF.

DNA of the CDR3: TGTGCCAGCAAGAGACTAGCGGGGCCGGGGGGCTCCTACGAGCAGTACTTC. Its protein product is CASKRLAGPGGSYEQYF. This chain connects TRBV2 to TRBJ2-5; TRBD2 agrees at 11 bases. The J call could be wrong; TRBJ2-7 is a better fit for the DNA end. The CDR3 totals 17 residues. Germline assignment: CDR1 SNHLY and CDR2 FYNNEI.

This sequence joins TRBV10-3 and TRBJ1-5; D may be TRBD1 (5 bases). The CDR3 has 15 residues. Deletions cut 0 bases from V and 2 bases from J, with 8 bases between. CDR1 and CDR2 (germline): ENHRY, SYGVKD. In nucleotides, the CDR3 is TGTGCCATCAGTGAGTCCAGGGAGGGCAATCAGCCCCAGCATTTT. Translation gives CAISESREGNQPQHF.

The CDR3 region has the DNA TGTGCCAGCAGTTTACCCTCACTAGCGGCCGTCGGCTACGAGCAGTACTTC. This sequence encodes CASSLPSLAAVGYEQYF. The rearrangement links TRBV28 to TRBJ2-7; 8 bases map to TRBD2. Germline CDR1 MDHEN, CDR2 SYDVKM. The CDR3 has 17 amino acids. The ends lost 2 bases at V and 3 bases at J; junction bases unmatched: 12.

This rearrangement joins TRBV2 to TRBJ1-4, with D possibly being TRBD1 (5 bases). The CDR3 runs to 14 residues. Germline V gives CDR1 SNHLY, CDR2 FYNNEI. V lost 3 bases, J lost 8 bases, and 13 bases lay in between. The chain's CDR3 is CASSERQKSEKLFF. CDR3 coding DNA: TGTGCCAGCAGTGAGCGACAGAAGAGCGAAAAACTGTTTTTT.

This clone was detected only a few times. V usage is TRBV18 and J usage is TRBJ2-1, with 14 bases fitting TRBD2. This CDR3 comprises 16 residues. Unmatched junction bases numbered 7, after V lost 5 bases and J lost 7 bases. The germline V gene has CDR1 KGHSH and CDR2 LQKENI. The CDR3 sequence: CASSGLAGGTVNEQFF. The CDR3 DNA reads as TGTGCCAGCTCAGGACTAGCGGGAGGCACGGTGAATGAGCAGTTCTTC.

This chain connects TRBV28 to TRBJ1-2, with a weak D call TRBD1 (5 bases). The CDR3 length is 19 residues. Germline assignment: CDR1 MDHEN and CDR2 SYDVKM. Trimming took off 4 bases at V and 5 bases at J, with 29 bases between the two ends. The CDR3 DNA reads as TGTGCCAGCAGTTCCAGCGGAATACGGGAGGGGCAGTTAGGGTATGGCTACACCTTC. It is translated as CASSSSGIREGQLGYGYTF.

The DNA for the CDR3 is TGTGCCAGCAGTCCGGGACAGGGGCCCTATGGCTACACCTTC. It codes for CASSPGQGPYGYTF. The chain carries TRBV2 and TRBJ1-2, with 10 bases aligning to TRBD1. Trimming removed 5 bases from V and 4 bases from J; junction bases left unmatched: 4. The CDR3 consists of 14 residues. Germline CDR1 reads SNHLY; CDR2 reads FYNNEI.

J is TRBJ2-5 and V is TRBV5-1; TRBD2 aligns across 11 bases. Losses at the gene ends were 2 bases for V and 4 bases for J; bases not matched to a gene: 7. CDR3 length equals 16 residues. The germline gives CDR1 SGHRS, CDR2 YFSETQ. CDR3 protein: CASSFDTSGRGETQYF. As DNA, the CDR3 is TGCGCCAGCAGCTTCGACACTAGCGGGAGAGGAGAGACCCAGTACTTC. Complete variable domain (other parts from reference TRBV5-1 and TRBJ2-5): KAGVTQTPRYLIKTRGQQVTLSCSPISGHRSVSWYQQTPGQGLQFLFEYFSETQRNKGNFPGRFSGRQFSNSRSEMNVSTLELGDSALYLCASSFDTSGRGETQYFGPGTRLLVL.

The V gene is TRBV25-1, the J gene TRBJ2-6; a possible D gene is TRBD2 (6 bases). This CDR3 is built from 17 residues. Germline V CDR1 and CDR2: MGHDK, SYGVNS. V lost 7 bases and J lost 2, with 18 bases in between. CDR3 amino acids: CASTVTRGSAGANVLTF. CDR3 in DNA: TGTGCCAGCACCGTAACTCGGGGGTCCGCTGGGGCCAACGTCCTGACTTTC.

This clone was counted between two and nine times. This chain uses TRBV2 with TRBJ2-2, with D maybe TRBD1 (6 bases). Germline CDR1 SNHLY, CDR2 FYNNEI. V was shortened by 3 bases and J by 7 bases, with 15 bases between the two germline ends. The CDR3 is made up of 15 amino acids. The CDR3 DNA sequence: TGTGCCAGCAGTGAGGCGCTCAGGGGTAGCGGGGAGCTGTTTTTT. Translated, it gives CASSEALRGSGELFF.

V gene TRBV7-2 combines with J gene TRBJ2-3; D perhaps matches TRBD2 (6 bases). Trimming pared 6 bases from V and 6 bases from J, leaving 19 bases between. The length of the CDR3 is 15 residues. Germline loops: CDR1 SGHTA, CDR2 FQGNSA. CDR3 DNA: TGTGCCAGCAGTCGTTGGGCGGGAATGTGGGATACGCAGTATTTT. Protein product: CASSRWAGMWDTQYF. Full variable domain (missing parts from reference TRBV7-2 and TRBJ2-3): GAGVSQSPSNKVTEKGKDVELRCDPISGHTALYWYRQSLGQGLEFLIYFQGNSAPDKSGLPSDRFSAERTGGSVSTLTIQRTQQEDSAVYLCASSRWAGMWDTQYFGPGTRLTVL.

This clone was counted a few times. The chain has TRBV7-9 and TRBJ2-1, with 7 positions matching TRBD1. Germline CDR1 is SEHNR and CDR2 is FQNEAQ (reference sequence). J lost 2 bases, V lost 1 base, and 2 bases had no gene match. The CDR3 length is 15 residues. The CDR3 is CASSLDRGPYNEQFF. In nucleotides, the CDR3 is TGTGCCAGCAGCTTAGACAGGGGCCCCTACAATGAGCAGTTCTTC.

This chain joins TRBV7-3 and TRBJ2-3; TRBD2 matches 8 bases. The V gene end was trimmed by 5 bases and the J gene end by 3 bases; junction bases not matched to a gene: 7. CDR3 length: 15 residues. The V gene's germline CDR1 is SGHTA and CDR2 FQGTGA. CDR3 region: CASSPYRGRTDTQYF. The CDR3 DNA follows: TGTGCCAGCAGCCCCTATCGCGGGAGGACAGATACGCAGTATTTT.

The V gene is TRBV19, the J gene TRBJ2-1, with 7 bases aligning to TRBD2. CDR3 length: 16 amino acids. Germline lookup yields CDR1 LNHDA and CDR2 SQIVND (reference sequence). The junction had 12 bases not matched to a gene; V was cut back by 5 bases and J by 5 bases. Written as DNA, the CDR3 is TGTGCCAGTAGTCCGAGGGGCGCTAGCGGAGACAATGAGCAGTTCTTC. Translation gives CASSPRGASGDNEQFF.

The genes are TRBV7-3 and TRBJ1-1; TRBD1 is a possible D gene (6 bases). This CDR3 region has 15 residues. The germline V gene has CDR1 SGHTA and CDR2 FQGTGA. V was cut by 5 bases and J by 1 base, with 14 bases left in between. CDR3 region: CASSASGVANTEAFF. The CDR3 DNA reads as TGTGCCAGCAGCGCATCAGGGGTGGCGAACACTGAAGCTTTCTTT. The full variable domain, completed using reference TRBV7-3 and TRBJ1-1, is GAGVSQTPSNKVTEKGKYVELRCDPISGHTALYWYRQSLGQGPEFLIYFQGTGAADDSGLPNDRFFAVRPEGSVSTLKIQRTERGDSAVYLCASSASGVANTEAFFGQGTRLTVV.

The chain links TRBV28 to TRBJ2-5; D is unclear. CDR1 is MDHEN and CDR2 is SYDVKM in the germline V gene. The CDR3 length is 14 residues. Trimming pared 4 bases from V and 1 base from J, leaving 10 bases between. This CDR3 is CASSSPGSQETQYF. The CDR3 DNA follows: TGTGCCAGCAGTTCCCCCGGGTCCCAAGAGACCCAGTACTTC.

The rearrangement links TRBV5-4 to TRBJ1-1, with D hard to call. This CDR3 is 15 amino acids long. Germline assignment: CDR1 SGHNT and CDR2 YYREEE (reference sequence). Between the trimmed V and J ends, which lost 4 bases and 0 bases, there was a span of 13 bases. CDR3 bases: TGTGCCAGCAGCAAGGACGGGAGGTTGAACACTGAAGCTTTCTTT. Protein product: CASSKDGRLNTEAFF.

CDR3 region: CASSPMRGSGYTF. DNA for the CDR3: TGTGCCAGCAGCCCGATGCGGGGGTCTGGCTACACCTTC. This chain links TRBV7-2 with TRBJ1-2, with a weak D call TRBD1 (5 bases). The V gene lost 5 bases and the J gene lost 7 bases, with 14 bases spanning the gap. Looked up from germline, CDR1 is SGHTA and CDR2 is FQGNSA. The CDR3 consists of 13 residues.

The chain is built from TRBV9 and TRBJ1-1, with 7 positions matching TRBD1. The CDR3 totals 18 residues. The ends lost 1 base at V and 0 bases at J; junction bases unmatched: 12. Germline loops: CDR1 SGDLS, CDR2 YYNGEE. CDR3 DNA sequence: TGTGCCAGCAGCGTAAGTCCCGGACAGGAGTTCATGAACACTGAAGCTTTCTTT. Its protein is CASSVSPGQEFMNTEAFF.

J is TRBJ1-5 and V is TRBV11-2; D ambiguous. The CDR3 length is 16 residues. Deletions cut 5 bases from V and 8 bases from J, with 22 bases between. Germline V gene lookup returns CDR1 SGHAT and CDR2 FQNNGV. The CDR3 sequence is CASSPQWGEGIKPQHF. DNA for the CDR3: TGTGCCAGCAGCCCCCAGTGGGGAGAGGGAATCAAGCCCCAGCATTTT.

This sequence joins TRBV12-2 and TRBJ2-4; TRBD2, the table's D call, lacks a check against the DNA. TRBV12-2 is classified as a pseudogene. The CDR3 length is 15 residues. The CDR3 sequence: CASRLAGVSNNIQYF. The CDR3 region has the DNA TGTGCAAGTCGCTTAGCGGGAGTCTCAAACAACATTCAGTACTTC.

The chain has TRBV7-2 and TRBJ2-1, with 8 bases fitting TRBD2. With 5 bases clipped from V and 7 bases from J, the junction kept 10 bases outside the gene matches. The CDR3 is 15 amino acids. Germline CDR1 SGHTA, CDR2 FQGNSA. In nucleotides, the CDR3 is TGTGCCAGCAGCCAGGTCCCCATAGCGGGGAATGAGCAGTTCTTC. Protein product: CASSQVPIAGNEQFF.

V and J are TRBV2 and TRBJ1-4; D gene uncertain. The CDR3 consists of 14 residues. V lost 2 bases and J lost 0, with 4 bases in between. Germline loops: CDR1 SNHLY, CDR2 FYNNEI. The CDR3 DNA reads TGTGCCAGCAGTGAATCCACAACTAATGAAAAACTGTTTTTT. The encoded protein is CASSESTTNEKLFF.

This clone was detected once. CDR3 protein: CASGWQGATGELFF. CDR3 DNA: TGTGCCAGCGGGTGGCAGGGGGCGACCGGGGAGCTGTTTTTT. J is TRBJ2-2 and V is TRBV2; 8 bases are shared with TRBD1. CDR1 and CDR2 (germline): SNHLY, FYNNEI. The length of the CDR3 is 14 residues. V shed 8 bases, J shed 5 bases, and the junction held 7 bases outside the gene matches.